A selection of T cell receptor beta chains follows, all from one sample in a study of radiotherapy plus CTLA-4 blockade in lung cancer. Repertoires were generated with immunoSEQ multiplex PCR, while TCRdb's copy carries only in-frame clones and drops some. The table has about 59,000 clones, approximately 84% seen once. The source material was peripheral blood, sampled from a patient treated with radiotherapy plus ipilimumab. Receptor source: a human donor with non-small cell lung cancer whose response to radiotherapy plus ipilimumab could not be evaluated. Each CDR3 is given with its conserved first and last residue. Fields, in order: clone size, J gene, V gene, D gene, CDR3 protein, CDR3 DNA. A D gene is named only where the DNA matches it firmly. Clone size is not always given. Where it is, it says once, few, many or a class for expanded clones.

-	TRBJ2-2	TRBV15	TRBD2	CATRGGWGAGGLSTGELFF	TGTGCCACCAGGGGGGGATGGGGAGCGGGAGGCCTCTCAACCGGGGAGCTGTTTTTT
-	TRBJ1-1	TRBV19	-	CASSMGGGTEAFF	TGTGCCAGTAGTATGGGGGGGGGCACTGAAGCTTTCTTT
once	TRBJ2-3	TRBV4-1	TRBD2	CASGRLGTRKTDTQYF	TGCGCCAGCGGGAGGCTTGGGACTAGGAAGACAGATACGCAGTATTTT
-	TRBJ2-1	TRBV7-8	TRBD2	CASSFGDGASGSGNEQFF	TGTGCCAGCAGCTTCGGGGACGGTGCTAGCGGGAGCGGCAATGAGCAGTTCTTC
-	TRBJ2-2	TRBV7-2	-	CASSLEATETGELFF	TGTGCCAGCAGCTTAGAAGCTACCGAAACCGGGGAGCTGTTTTTT
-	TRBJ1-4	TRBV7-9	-	CASSETLGVRGEKLFF	TGTGCCAGCAGTGAAACCCTGGGAGTCCGGGGTGAAAAACTGTTTTTT
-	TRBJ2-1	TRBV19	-	CASSIVRAEEQFF	TGTGCCAGTAGTATAGTGCGGGCAGAAGAGCAGTTCTTC
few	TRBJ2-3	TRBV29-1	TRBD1	CSVAGQGAGTDTQYF	TGCAGCGTTGCGGGACAGGGGGCTGGCACAGATACGCAGTATTTT
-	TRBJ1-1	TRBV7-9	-	CASSLPGVKLGTEAFF	TGTGCCAGCAGCTTACCGGGGGTCAAATTGGGGACTGAAGCTTTCTTT
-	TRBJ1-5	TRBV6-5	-	CASSGGEGGQPQHF	TGTGCCAGCAGTGGGGGGGAAGGCGGGCAGCCCCAGCATTTT
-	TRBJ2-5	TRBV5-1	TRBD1	CASSGRDRGRVLETQYF	TGCGCCAGCAGCGGCCGGGACAGGGGGCGCGTGCTCGAGACCCAGTACTTC
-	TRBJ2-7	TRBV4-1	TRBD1	CASSPGQGRTYEQYF	TGCGCCAGCAGCCCCGGACAGGGAAGAACCTACGAGCAGTACTTC
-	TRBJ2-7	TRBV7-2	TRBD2	CASSSSGGVSSYEQYF	TGTGCCAGCAGCTCTAGCGGGGGCGTGAGCTCCTACGAGCAGTACTTC
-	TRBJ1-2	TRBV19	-	CASSPSEGFRYGYTF	TGTGCCAGTAGTCCCTCGGAGGGTTTCCGCTATGGCTACACCTTC
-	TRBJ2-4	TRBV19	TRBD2	CASSRGRAGAKNIQYF	TGTGCCAGTAGTCGCGGGAGGGCTGGGGCCAAAAACATTCAGTACTTC
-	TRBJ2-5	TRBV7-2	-	CASSQVGAKWETQYF	TGTGCCAGCAGCCAAGTAGGGGCGAAGTGGGAGACCCAGTACTTC
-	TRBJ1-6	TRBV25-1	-	CASSPRGRNNSPLHF	TGTGCCAGCAGTCCTAGGGGCCGTAACAATTCACCCCTCCACTTT
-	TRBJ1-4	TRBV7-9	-	CASSEDRISF	TGTGCCAGCAGTGAGGACAGAATAAGTTTT
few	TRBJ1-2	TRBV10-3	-	CAIVGETERLTNGYTF	TGTGCCATCGTTGGTGAGACAGAGCGTTTAACTAATGGCTACACCTTC
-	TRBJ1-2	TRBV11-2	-	CASTLYSGNYGYTF	TGTGCCAGCACCCTCTACTCAGGGAACTATGGCTACACCTTC
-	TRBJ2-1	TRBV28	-	CASSTPPSSARREQFF	TGTGCCAGCAGTACCCCCCCTTCTAGCGCCCGAAGGGAGCAGTTCTTC
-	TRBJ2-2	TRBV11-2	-	CASRPQGWDGELFF	TGTGCCAGCAGACCACAGGGATGGGACGGGGAGCTGTTTTTT
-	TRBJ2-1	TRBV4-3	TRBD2	CASSSIAGEPEQFF	TGCGCCAGCAGTTCGATAGCGGGAGAACCTGAGCAGTTCTTC
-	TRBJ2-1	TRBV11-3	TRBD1	CASSLQTGEGNEQFF	TGTGCCAGCAGCTTGCAGACAGGGGAAGGGAATGAGCAGTTCTTC
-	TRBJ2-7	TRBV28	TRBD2	CASSFLAGAGEQYF	TGTGCCAGCAGTTTTCTGGCGGGAGCAGGCGAGCAGTACTTC
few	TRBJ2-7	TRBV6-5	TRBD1	CASRRGPSEQYF	TGTGCCAGCAGAAGGGGGCCGTCAGAGCAGTACTTC
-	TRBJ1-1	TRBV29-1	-	CSVVSSANAFF	TGCAGCGTTGTAAGTTCCGCGAATGCTTTCTTT
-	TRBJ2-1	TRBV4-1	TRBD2	CASSQGGGSSYNEQFF	TGCGCCAGCAGCCAAGGGGGGGGAAGCTCCTACAATGAGCAGTTCTTC
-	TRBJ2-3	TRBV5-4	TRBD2	CASSQELAGGGNTQYF	TGTGCCAGCAGCCAGGAACTAGCGGGAGGGGGGAATACGCAGTATTTT
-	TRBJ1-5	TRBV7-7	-	CASAGSGRDCNSNQPQHF	TGTGCCAGCGCTGGCTCTGGACGGGACTGTAATAGCAATCAGCCCCAGCATTTT
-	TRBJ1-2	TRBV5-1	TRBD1	CASSPSPTGDYGYTF	TGCGCCAGCAGCCCATCCCCCACAGGGGACTATGGCTACACCTTC
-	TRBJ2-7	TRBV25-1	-	CASQVNGGSGKTYEQYF	TGTGCCAGCCAAGTGAATGGGGGCAGCGGTAAAACCTACGAGCAGTACTTC
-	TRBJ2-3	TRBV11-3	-	CASSLAGEPDTQYF	TGTGCCAGCAGCTTAGCGGGAGAGCCAGATACGCAGTATTTT
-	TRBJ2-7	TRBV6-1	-	CAGKQGNLDEQYF	TGTGCCGGCAAGCAGGGTAATTTGGACGAGCAGTACTTC
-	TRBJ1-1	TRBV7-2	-	CASSPHSHTEAFF	TGTGCCAGCAGCCCCCACAGCCACACTGAAGCTTTCTTT
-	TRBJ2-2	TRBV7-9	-	CASSLPVGAVNTGELFF	TGTGCCAGCAGCTTACCGGTTGGGGCAGTGAACACCGGGGAGCTGTTTTTT
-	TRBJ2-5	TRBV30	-	CAWMRAETQYF	TGTGCCTGGATGAGGGCAGAGACCCAGTACTTC
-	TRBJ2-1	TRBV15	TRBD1	CATSRGGQGRNEQFF	TGTGCCACCAGCAGAGGAGGACAGGGCCGGAATGAGCAGTTCTTC
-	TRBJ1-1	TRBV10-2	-	CASSDQGRTEAFF	TGCGCCAGCAGTGATCAGGGTCGAACTGAAGCTTTCTTT
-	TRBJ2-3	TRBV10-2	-	CASIGGPRNTQYF	TGCGCCAGCATCGGAGGACCGAGGAATACGCAGTATTTT
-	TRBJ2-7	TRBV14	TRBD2	CASSPYQTSGSAYEQYF	TGTGCCAGCAGCCCGTACCAGACTAGCGGGAGTGCGTACGAGCAGTACTTC
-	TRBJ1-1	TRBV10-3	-	CAIRDTRENTEAFF	TGTGCCATCAGGGATACCAGGGAGAACACTGAAGCTTTCTTT
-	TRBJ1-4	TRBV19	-	CASSITATNEKLFF	TGTGCCAGTAGTATTACGGCAACTAATGAAAAACTGTTTTTT
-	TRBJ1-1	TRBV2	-	CASKDSMNTEAFF	TGTGCCAGCAAAGACAGCATGAACACTGAAGCTTTCTTT
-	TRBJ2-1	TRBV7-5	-	CARSLSGTGGNNEQFF	TGTGCCAGAAGCTTAAGCGGGACAGGGGGGAACAATGAGCAGTTCTTC